This T cell receptor (beta chain) was identified in a study of regulatory T cells in long-lasting Graves disease. Time point denoted: newly diagnosed GD, antithyroid drugs for less than 3 months. PBMC-extracted RNA yielded the TCR library. Germline V lookup: CDR1 SGHAT, CDR2 FQNNGV. Trimming pared 5 bases from V and 3 bases from J, leaving 10 bases between. CDR3 length: 13 amino acids. The TCR beta library used iRepertoire HTBI primers with Arm-PCR amplification of CDR3. TCRdb recomputed calls from the multiplex PCR reads with MiXCR, one row per CDR3 protein. There are almost 450,000 distinct CDR3 sequences in the sample; about 16% occur only once, and around 10% lies in the top ten. Separately, the same data were catalogued under a study of T cells in Graves' hyperthyroidism and ophthalmopathy. That report notes: Initially, a first-round RT-PCR of the TCR CDR3 employed the HTBI primer set.

The chain is built from TRBV11-2 and TRBJ1-2, with a weak D call TRBD1 (6 bases). The material sequenced was peripheral blood mononuclear cells (PBMCs), taken at new diagnosis, from a patient treated with antithyroid drugs. The clonotype originates from a young woman with Graves disease. CDR3 DNA sequence: TGTGCCAGCAGCCCAGGGGCCCACTATGGCTACACCTTC. This codes for CASSPGAHYGYTF.